This T cell receptor beta chain was sequenced in a study of T cells in women clearing cervical HPV infection. At the level of the study: Donors had HPV16-related CIN3 or worse; 2 had invasive cancer.

Using immunoSEQ multiplex PCR, the repertoire was profiled, and TCRdb retains in-frame clones only, with some absent. Recorded here are fewer than 50,000 clones; the top ten clones represent about 1.2%. CDR1 is SGHTA, CDR2 FQGTGA, per germline. V was clipped by 5 bases and J by 5 bases; unmatched bases: 3. The CDR3 sequence is 15 residues long. Worth noting for this clone: The CDR3 end is not reached by the read, which stops 3 residues before it; the germline J gene fills it in.

Sequencing was done on a sample of blood buffy coat. The rearrangement uses TRBV7-3 and TRBJ2-1, with 13 bases matching TRBD2. This TCR derives from a woman between 18 and 70 years old with a cervical HPV16 infection that either progressed to CIN3+ or cleared (not recorded which). CDR3 DNA (partial): TGTGCCAGCAGCAGGACTAGCGGGAGCCACAATGAG. Its translation is CASSRTSGSHNE. The complete CDR3 protein is CASSRTSGSHNEQFF.